This T cell receptor (beta chain) was sequenced for a study of vaccination and CD4 T cells after COVID-19. Treatment defined: approximately nine-day PBMC culture with coronavirus spike peptide pools or control peptides (ViraFEST assay). TCRs were sequenced by ViraFEST after antigen-specific T cells had been expanded with peptide pools. A note on this clonotype: Its target is not known.

The V gene's germline CDR1 is GTSNPN and CDR2 SVGIG (reference sequence). Between the trimmed V and J ends, which lost 5 bases and 3 bases, there was a span of 13 bases. The CDR3 contains 13 residues. The assay that was used to sequence DNA from cultured CD4+ T cells was the Oncomine TCR Beta short-read assay. TCRdb passed the PCR reads through MiXCR, listing each CDR3 protein once. The data hold 10,000 or so distinct CDR3 sequences, with roughly 25% observed a single time. The chain couples TRBV30 to TRBJ1-1; D is perhaps TRBD1 (6 bases). The sequencing used CD4+ T cells from blood, cultured in vitro, collected before SARS-CoV-2 vaccination. This receptor was taken from a human donor who received a COVID-19 vaccine. CDR3 nucleotide sequence: TGTGCCTGGGGGGGGGGCCCGGACACTGAAGCTTTCTTT. It is translated as CAWGGGPDTEAFF.